This TCR beta chain was retrieved from a study of OX40 agonist ivuxolimab in advanced cancers. Study context: Prior checkpoint blockade (anti-PD-1, anti-PD-L1 or anti-CTLA-4) was permitted; under 50% had it. Study-level findings and limits: Among expanded peripheral T cells, antigen specificity went undetermined.

TCRdb's table, derived via immunoSEQ multiplex PCR, lists solely in-frame clones and lacks some. The sample has about 61,000 clones; roughly 84% are singletons. Germline V CDR1 and CDR2: SEHNR, FQNEAQ (reference sequence). Trimming pared 5 bases from V and 2 bases from J, leaving 16 bases between. The CDR3 spans 15 residues. With regard to this clone: What it binds is unknown.

The source material was CD4+ or CD8+ T cells sorted from blood, sampled in a trial of the OX40 agonist ivuxolimab. The rearrangement joins TRBV7-9 to TRBJ2-7, with D possibly being TRBD1 or TRBD2 (6 bases each). This TCR came from an adult with an advanced solid tumor such as melanoma, head and neck, liver or kidney cancer. CDR3 protein: CASSPYSGGPYEQYF. The CDR3, as DNA: TGTGCCAGCAGCCCCTATTCCGGGGGCCCCTACGAGCAGTACTTC.